Shown below are 17 T cell receptor beta chains from a single sample sequenced in a study of shared clonotypes between healthy human individuals. Produced via immunoSEQ multiplex PCR; TCRdb's table is partial and in-frame only. The sample includes fewer than 3 million clones, about nine tenths of them seen just once. Sample: naive CD4+ T cells from PBMCs. The subset is: CD45RA+ positively selected. Receptors were obtained from a man between 18 and 35 years old in good health. Some clones in this sample may be carry-over from other donors' samples.

This chain uses TRBV27 with TRBJ1-1; no clear D gene. This CDR3 has 13 amino acids. Trimming took off 6 bases at V and 2 bases at J, with 10 bases between the two ends. Germline CDR1 reads MNHEY; CDR2 reads SMNVEV (reference sequence). As DNA, the CDR3 is TGTGCCAGCAGACCCAGTGGCAACACTGAAGCTTTCTTT. It codes for CASRPSGNTEAFF.

The chain uses TRBV28 and TRBJ2-3; D may be TRBD1 or TRBD2 (5 bases each). CDR3 length: 14 residues. V dropped 3 bases and J dropped 6 bases, with 13 bases sitting between them. The germline CDR1 and CDR2 sequences are MDHEN and SYDVKM. The CDR3 protein is CASSLDKPGDTQYF. CDR3 DNA: TGTGCCAGCAGTTTGGACAAACCGGGGGATACGCAGTATTTT. The full variable domain, with the rest looked up from reference TRBV28 and TRBJ2-3, is DVKVTQSSRYLVKRTGEKVFLECVQDMDHENMFWYRQDPGLGLRLIYFSYDVKMKEKGDIPEGYSVSREKKERFSLILESASTNQTSMYLCASSLDKPGDTQYFGPGTRLTVL.

The chain joins TRBV6-6 to TRBJ2-5; 11 bases agree with TRBD2. The V gene's germline CDR1 is MNHNY and CDR2 SVGAGI (reference sequence). Germline trimming cut 8 bases from V and 5 bases from J; bases unmatched to any gene: 4. The CDR3 consists of 13 residues. The CDR3 region is CASRLAGMETQYF. For the CDR3, the DNA is TGTGCCAGCCGACTAGCGGGAATGGAGACCCAGTACTTC.

V is TRBV4-1 and J is TRBJ2-2; 11 bases are a match to TRBD2. Trimming at V came to 6 bases and at J to 5 bases, leaving 8 bases not matched to a gene. Germline V gives CDR1 MGHRA, CDR2 YSYEKL. The CDR3 totals 16 residues. For the CDR3, the DNA is TGCGCCAGCAGGCAACTAGCGGGAGTTCGAACCGGGGAGCTGTTTTTT. It yields the protein CASRQLAGVRTGELFF.

This chain joins TRBV27 and TRBJ2-4; D is possibly TRBD1 (6 bases). The germline gives CDR1 MNHEY, CDR2 SMNVEV (reference sequence). Trimming stripped 2 bases from V and 0 bases from J, with 17 bases between. The CDR3 covers 18 residues. CDR3 protein: CASSLGGGVALAKNIQYF. DNA of the CDR3: TGTGCCAGCAGTTTAGGGGGCGGAGTTGCTCTAGCCAAAAACATTCAGTACTTC.

The genes are TRBV21-1 and TRBJ1-4. TRBV21-1 is assigned pseudogene status. The CDR3 contains 13 residues. Here the CDR3 reads CAKSPGTNEKLFF. CDR3 DNA: TGTGCCAAAAGTCCGGGGACTAATGAAAAACTGTTTTTT.

The chain couples TRBV9 to TRBJ2-7, with D uncertain. V dropped 0 bases and J dropped 5 bases, with 9 bases sitting between them. CDR1 SGDLS and CDR2 YYNGEE come from the germline V gene. The CDR3 has 13 amino acids. CDR3 sequence (DNA): TGTGCCAGCAGCGTAGCTGTGGGGAACGAGCAGTACTTC. It encodes CASSVAVGNEQYF.

J is TRBJ2-7 and V is TRBV7-2, with 11 bases aligning to TRBD2. Trimming removed 4 bases from V and 5 bases from J; junction bases left unmatched: 7. The germline gives CDR1 SGHTA, CDR2 FQGNSA. There are 15 residues in the CDR3. CDR3 nucleotide sequence: TGTGCCAGCAGCTCAACCGGGACTAGCGGCAACGAGCAGTACTTC. This translates into CASSSTGTSGNEQYF.

CDR3 nucleotides: TGTGCCAGCAGTGAAGTGGGGACAGGGGGCTACACCTTC. Translation: CASSEVGTGGYTF. The chain combines TRBV6-1 with TRBJ1-2; 9 nucleotides match TRBD1. The CDR3 extends over 13 amino acids. Per germline, CDR1 MNHNS and CDR2 SASEGT. V shed 1 base, J shed 8 bases, and the junction held 2 bases outside the gene matches.

This sequence joins TRBV5-5 and TRBJ2-7; D is uncertain. Germline CDR1 reads SGHKS; CDR2 reads YYEKEE (reference sequence). The V and J ends lost 0 bases and 6 bases respectively, with 13 bases between them. This CDR3 has 14 amino acids. The CDR3 protein is CASSLGHRTGEQYF. The CDR3 DNA follows: TGTGCCAGCAGCTTGGGACACAGAACGGGCGAGCAGTACTTC.

The chain carries TRBV7-9 and TRBJ1-4; 9 bases are a match to TRBD1. This CDR3 has 16 residues. Germline V gives CDR1 SEHNR, CDR2 FQNEAQ (reference sequence). After removal of 1 base from V and 12 bases from J, the junction contained 12 bases not matched to a gene. This chain's CDR3 is CASSLDPGQGVVELFF. As DNA, the CDR3 is TGTGCCAGCAGCTTAGATCCGGGACAGGGTGTCGTGGAACTGTTTTTT.

The chain has TRBV10-3 and TRBJ1-1; D unresolved. Trimming left V 0 bases short and J 5 bases short, with 7 bases between. Germline CDR1 is ENHRY and CDR2 is SYGVKD. The CDR3 has 13 residues. The CDR3 DNA is TGTGCCATCAGTGAGTCCCGGTGGACTGAAGCTTTCTTT. Residues: CAISESRWTEAFF.

Comment on this clone: Other DNA variants within this sample encode the same CDR3. J is TRBJ2-1 and V is TRBV5-1, with 10 bases matching TRBD1. After removal of 7 bases from V and 1 base from J, the junction contained 2 bases not matched to a gene. CDR1 SGHRS and CDR2 YFSETQ come from the germline V gene. This CDR3 is built from 14 residues. CDR3 nucleotide sequence: TGCGCCAGCCGGGACAGGGGTTCCTACAATGAGCAGTTCTTC. Its translation is CASRDRGSYNEQFF.

The rearrangement links TRBV5-1 to TRBJ2-1; 7 bases map to TRBD2. With V trimmed by 2 bases and J by 9 bases, 5 bases remained unmatched. The CDR3 loop spans 13 amino acids. Germline CDR1 and CDR2: SGHRS and YFSETQ. CDR3 in amino acids: CASSLREDTEQFF. CDR3 in DNA: TGCGCCAGCAGCTTACGGGAGGACACTGAGCAGTTCTTC.

With regard to this clone: Distinct nucleotide sequences in the sample also encode this CDR3. The gene calls are TRBV11-3 and TRBJ1-1, with a weak D call TRBD1 (5 bases). Germline V gene lookup returns CDR1 SGHNT and CDR2 YENEEA. V was pared by 5 bases and J by 0 bases, with 10 bases between. This CDR3 is built from 14 residues. Here the CDR3 DNA reads TGTGCCAGCAGCCCGGGGGGGTTGAACACTGAAGCTTTCTTT. Its translation: CASSPGGLNTEAFF.

The genes are TRBV5-4 and TRBJ2-6, with D possibly TRBD2 on 7 matching bases. The CDR3 has 17 residues. The V gene's germline CDR1 is SGHNT and CDR2 YYREEE (reference sequence). Deletions cut 4 bases from V and 0 bases from J, with 14 bases between. The CDR3 is CASSPRGGGSGANVLTF. Here the CDR3 DNA reads TGTGCCAGCAGCCCAAGGGGAGGGGGCTCTGGGGCCAACGTCCTGACTTTC.

V and J are TRBV6-1 and TRBJ1-2, with D possibly TRBD1 on 5 matching bases. V was clipped by 4 bases and J by 2 bases, with 11 bases between them. CDR1 is MNHNS and CDR2 is SASEGT in the germline V gene. This CDR3 contains 14 residues. The CDR3: CASSGGALNYGYTF. The DNA of the CDR3 is TGTGCCAGCAGTGGAGGGGCACTAAACTATGGCTACACCTTC.